Listed below are T cell receptor beta chains from one sample, sequenced in a study of control samples from healthy donors and cancer patients. Data came from immunoSEQ multiplex PCR; TCRdb stores just in-frame clones and leaves some out. This sample yields some 120,000 clones, of which roughly 94% are seen a single time; approximately 4% belongs to the top ten. Sequences were obtained from blood. These receptors originate from a man younger than 45 in good health. CDR3s include the opening cysteine and the closing phenylalanine or tryptophan. The order of the fields is J gene, V gene, D gene, clone size, CDR3 DNA, CDR3 protein. A D gene is named only where the DNA matches it firmly. A row's size may be missing; if present it is once, few, many or a size class.

TRBJ1-2 | TRBV7-2 | TRBD1 | - | TGTGCCAGCAGCTTAAGAGGGGGCGTTGGCTACACCTTC | CASSLRGGVGYTF
TRBJ1-4 | TRBV5-1 | - | - | TGCGCCAGCAGCTTGGCAGGTTGGGGGCGAGGGGCTAATGAAAAACTGTTTTTT | CASSLAGWGRGANEKLFF
TRBJ2-3 | TRBV5-5 | TRBD2 | - | TGTGCCAGCACCTCCCAATTAGCGGGGGGTCCAGATACGCAGTATTTT | CASTSQLAGGPDTQYF
TRBJ1-2 | TRBV9 | - | - | TGTGCCAGCAGCGTACAGTACAGTGGATCGGGTCGCTACACCTTC | CASSVQYSGSGRYTF
TRBJ1-3 | TRBV18 | TRBD1 | - | TGTGCCAGCTCACCCACCCAGACAGGGGCAAACACCATATATTTT | CASSPTQTGANTIYF
TRBJ1-1 | TRBV6-5 | TRBD1 | - | TGTGCCAGCTACAGGGGTGAAGCTTTCTTT | CASYRGEAFF
TRBJ1-2 | TRBV2 | TRBD1 | - | TGTGCCAGCAGTGGACAGGGATATGGCTACACCTTC | CASSGQGYGYTF
TRBJ1-1 | TRBV19 | - | once | TGTGCCAGTAGTATCCGGCAGGGCAACACTGAAGCTTTCTTT | CASSIRQGNTEAFF
TRBJ1-2 | TRBV11-2 | - | - | TGTGCCAGCAGCTTAGGGCCCGGAAGGGGCTATGGCTACACCTTC | CASSLGPGRGYGYTF
TRBJ1-1 | TRBV7-9 | - | once | TGTGCCAGCAAAGCGAGGACGGCGGGGAACACTGAAGCTTTCTTT | CASKARTAGNTEAFF
TRBJ2-3 | TRBV11-2 | - | - | TGTGCCAGCAGCTTAGGCGGTAGCACAGATACGCAGTATTTT | CASSLGGSTDTQYF
TRBJ2-7 | TRBV4-1 | TRBD1 | - | TGCGCCAGCAGCCAAGTCCTCACAGGGGGCGCCTACGAGCAGTACTTC | CASSQVLTGGAYEQYF
TRBJ1-1 | TRBV27 | TRBD1 | - | TGTGCCAGCAGTCCCTTGACAGGGTGGTTCGCTGAAGCTTTCTTT | CASSPLTGWFAEAFF
TRBJ1-2 | TRBV6-2/TRBV6-3 | TRBD1 | once | TGTGCCAGCAGTTACGATGGACAGGGGGCCTTATTTTCCTATGGCTACACCTTC | CASSYDGQGALFSYGYTF
TRBJ1-2 | TRBV30 | - | - | TGTGCCTGGAGTTTAGGAGGGGCAATAAGTAACTATGGCTACACCTTC | CAWSLGGAISNYGYTF
TRBJ2-1 | TRBV6-2/TRBV6-3 | - | - | TGTGCCAGCAGCCTCCCCCAACAGGACTGGATCTCCTACAATGAGCAGTTCTTC | CASSLPQQDWISYNEQFF
TRBJ1-1 | TRBV5-1 | - | - | TGCGCCAGCAGCAGCGCGGGGAACACTGAAGCTTTCTTT | CASSSAGNTEAFF
TRBJ2-2 | TRBV14 | TRBD1 | - | TGTGCCAGCAGCCAAGATATAGGGGGCTGGACCGGGGAGCTGTTTTTT | CASSQDIGGWTGELFF
TRBJ2-5 | TRBV19 | TRBD2 | - | TGTGCCAGTGGGGATACGGGGGGAAAAGAGACCCAGTACTTC | CASGDTGGKETQYF
TRBJ2-7 | TRBV12-5 | - | - | TGTGCTAGTGGATCCGCAGTGGGCGCGCTCTACGAGCAGTACTTC | CASGSAVGALYEQYF
TRBJ1-2 | TRBV6-6 | - | - | TGTGCCAGCAGTTACGACAGTTACTATGGCTACACCTTC | CASSYDSYYGYTF
TRBJ2-3 | TRBV24-1 | TRBD1 | - | TGTGCCACCAGTGCCGCATCCGGGACAGGGACTAGCACAGATACGCAGTATTTT | CATSAASGTGTSTDTQYF
TRBJ1-1 | TRBV28 | TRBD1 | once | TGTGCCAGCAGGACAGGGGGCACTGAAGCTTTCTTT | CASRTGGTEAFF
TRBJ1-1 | TRBV3-1/TRBV3-2 | TRBD1 | - | TGTGCCAGCAGCCAAGATCAGGCTGGAGGACAGGTTCCTGAAGCTTTCTTT | CASSQDQAGGQVPEAFF
TRBJ2-3 | TRBV7-9 | TRBD2 | few | TGTGCCAGCAGCTTGGGGTTAGCGGGCGATACGCAGTATTTT | CASSLGLAGDTQYF
TRBJ2-3 | TRBV4-2 | TRBD2 | - | TGTGCCAGCAGCCTCACTAGCGGGGGGGCGGAAGATACGCAGTATTTT | CASSLTSGGAEDTQYF
TRBJ1-4 | TRBV6-6 | - | - | - | CASSSSGPVNEKLFF
TRBJ1-3 | TRBV30 | - | - | TGTGCCTGGACCCCGAGCGGGTTCTCTGGAAACACCATATATTTT | CAWTPSGFSGNTIYF
TRBJ1-2 | TRBV4-3 | - | - | TGCGCCAGCAGCCAGGATTCGCCTCTGGCCGGCTACACCTTC | CASSQDSPLAGYTF
TRBJ2-3 | TRBV14 | - | - | TGTGCCAGCAGCCTCCGGGGGAGCACAGATACGCAGTATTTT | CASSLRGSTDTQYF
TRBJ2-5 | TRBV12-2 | - | - | TGTGCAAGTCGCTTATGCCGCCAAGAGACCCAGTACTTC | CASRLCRQETQYF
TRBJ2-7 | TRBV6-2/TRBV6-3 | TRBD1 | - | TGTGCCAGCAGCTTTACTCGGGACAGACCCTACGAGCAGTACTTC | CASSFTRDRPYEQYF
TRBJ2-1 | TRBV30 | - | - | TGTGCCTGGAGCCACACCGGACAGACGAATGAGCAGTTCTTC | CAWSHTGQTNEQFF
TRBJ2-2 | TRBV2 | - | once | TGTGCCAGCAGTTCAATAGGGATCCCCGGGGAGCTGTTTTTT | CASSSIGIPGELFF
TRBJ1-1 | TRBV7-9 | TRBD1 | - | TGTGCCAGCAGCTTAACAGGGGGCACTGAAGCTTTCTTT | CASSLTGGTEAFF
TRBJ1-2 | TRBV6-6 | - | - | TGTGCCAGCACCCGGGCCGGGCGAAATGGCTACACCTTC | CASTRAGRNGYTF
TRBJ2-7 | TRBV4-3 | TRBD1 | once | TGCGCCAGCAGCGCGGGACAGGGGTACGAGCAGTACTTC | CASSAGQGYEQYF
TRBJ2-2 | TRBV3-1/TRBV3-2 | - | - | TGTGCCAGCAGCCAAGAGAGCAGCCTCACCGGGGAGCTGTTTTTT | CASSQESSLTGELFF
TRBJ1-2 | TRBV24-1 | - | - | TGTGCCACCAGTGATGGGCAGGGACATGGCTACACCTTC | CATSDGQGHGYTF
TRBJ1-6 | TRBV6-1 | - | - | TGTGCCAGCAGTGACAGGAGCTCCTATAATTCACCCCTCCACTTT | CASSDRSSYNSPLHF
TRBJ2-1 | TRBV25-1 | TRBD2 | few | TGTGCCAGCAGTGATGTAGCGGGGGGCTACAATGAGCAGTTCTTC | CASSDVAGGYNEQFF
TRBJ2-6 | TRBV9 | - | - | TGTGCCAGCAGCGTAGTTGGGTCTGGGGCCAACGTCCTGACTTTC | CASSVVGSGANVLTF
TRBJ2-2 | TRBV9 | - | - | TGTGCCAGCAGCGCCGGACTGACTAACACCGGGGAGCTGTTTTTT | CASSAGLTNTGELFF